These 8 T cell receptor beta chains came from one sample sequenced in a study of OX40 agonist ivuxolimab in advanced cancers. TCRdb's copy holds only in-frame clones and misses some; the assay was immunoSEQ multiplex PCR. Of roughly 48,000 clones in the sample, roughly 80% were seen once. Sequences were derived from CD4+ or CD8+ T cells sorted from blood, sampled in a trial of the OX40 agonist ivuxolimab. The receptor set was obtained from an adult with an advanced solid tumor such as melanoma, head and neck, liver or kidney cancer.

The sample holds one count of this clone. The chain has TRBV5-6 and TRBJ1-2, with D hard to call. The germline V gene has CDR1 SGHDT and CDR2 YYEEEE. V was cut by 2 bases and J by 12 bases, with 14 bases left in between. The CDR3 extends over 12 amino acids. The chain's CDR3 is CASSLIGGVDTF. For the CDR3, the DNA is TGTGCCAGCAGCTTAATCGGCGGTGTGGACACCTTC.

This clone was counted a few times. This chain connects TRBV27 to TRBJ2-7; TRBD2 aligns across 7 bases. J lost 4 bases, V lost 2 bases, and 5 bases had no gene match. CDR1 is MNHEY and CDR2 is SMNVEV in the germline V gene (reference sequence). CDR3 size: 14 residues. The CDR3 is CASSLRRETYEQYF. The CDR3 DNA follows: TGTGCCAGCAGTTTAAGGCGGGAGACTTACGAGCAGTACTTC.

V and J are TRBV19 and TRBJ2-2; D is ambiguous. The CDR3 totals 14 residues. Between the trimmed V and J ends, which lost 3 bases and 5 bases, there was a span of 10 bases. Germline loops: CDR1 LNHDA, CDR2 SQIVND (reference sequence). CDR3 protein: CASSIQVRTGELFF. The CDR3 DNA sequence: TGTGCCAGTAGTATTCAAGTTCGGACCGGGGAGCTGTTTTTT.

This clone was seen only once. The CDR3 DNA reads as TGTGCCAGCAGTTACCGACGGACTAGAGACACAGATACGCAGTATTTT. This encodes CASSYRRTRDTDTQYF. The gene calls are TRBV6-6 and TRBJ2-3; the match to TRBD2 covers 7 bases. Germline CDR1 reads MNHNY; CDR2 reads SVGAGI (reference sequence). The CDR3 contains 16 residues. V trimming: 2 bases; J trimming: 2 bases; junction bases outside the gene matches: 7.

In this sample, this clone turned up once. CDR3 loop: CSARDAEKLFF. The CDR3 nucleotides are TGCAGTGCTAGAGATGCTGAAAAACTGTTTTTT. V is TRBV20-1 and J is TRBJ1-4; D gene ambiguous. CDR1 and CDR2 (germline): DFQATT, SNEGSKA (reference sequence). Trimming removed 0 bases at V and 7 bases at J, with 3 bases between. This CDR3 is 11 amino acids long.

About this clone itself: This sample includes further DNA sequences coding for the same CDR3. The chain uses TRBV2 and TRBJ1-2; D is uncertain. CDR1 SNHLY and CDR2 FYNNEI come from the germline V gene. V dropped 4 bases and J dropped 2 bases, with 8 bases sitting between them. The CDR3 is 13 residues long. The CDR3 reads CASSAEGNYGYTF. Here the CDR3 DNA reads TGTGCCAGCAGTGCAGAGGGAAACTATGGCTACACCTTC. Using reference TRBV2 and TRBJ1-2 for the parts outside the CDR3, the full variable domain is EPEVTQTPSHQVTQMGQEVILRCVPISNHLYFYWYRQILGQKVEFLVSFYNNEISEKSEIFDDQFSVERPDGSNFTLKIRSTKLEDSAMYFCASSAEGNYGYTFGSGTRLTVV.

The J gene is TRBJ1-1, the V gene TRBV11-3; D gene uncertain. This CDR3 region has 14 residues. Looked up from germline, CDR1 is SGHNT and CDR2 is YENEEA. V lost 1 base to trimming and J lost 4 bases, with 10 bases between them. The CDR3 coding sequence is TGTGCCAGCAGCTTAGGGCCGAGCAGCACTGAAGCTTTCTTT. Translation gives CASSLGPSSTEAFF.

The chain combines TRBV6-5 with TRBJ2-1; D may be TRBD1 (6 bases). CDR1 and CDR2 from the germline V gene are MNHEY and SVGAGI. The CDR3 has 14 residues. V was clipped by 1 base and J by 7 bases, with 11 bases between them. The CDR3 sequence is CASSYFRGGNEQFF. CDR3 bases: TGTGCCAGCAGTTACTTCAGGGGTGGGAATGAGCAGTTCTTC.